This TCR beta chain was recorded in a study of blood T cell repertoires in COVID-19. Profiled with immunoSEQ multiplex PCR; TCRdb holds only in-frame clones, not every one. This table has 50,000 to 65,000 clones, more than 85% appearing once. Between the trimmed V and J ends, which lost 6 bases and 6 bases, there was a span of 8 bases. The germline V gene has CDR1 LNHDA and CDR2 SQIVND (reference sequence). The CDR3 is 11 amino acids. What was sequenced was peripheral blood. This TCR was recovered from a man between 50 and 59 years old with acute or convalescent COVID-19. The chain couples TRBV19 to TRBJ1-1, with D possibly matching TRBD1 (5 bases). CDR3 region: CASSWGPEAFF. CDR3 bases: TGTGCCAGTAGCTGGGGCCCTGAAGCTTTCTTT.